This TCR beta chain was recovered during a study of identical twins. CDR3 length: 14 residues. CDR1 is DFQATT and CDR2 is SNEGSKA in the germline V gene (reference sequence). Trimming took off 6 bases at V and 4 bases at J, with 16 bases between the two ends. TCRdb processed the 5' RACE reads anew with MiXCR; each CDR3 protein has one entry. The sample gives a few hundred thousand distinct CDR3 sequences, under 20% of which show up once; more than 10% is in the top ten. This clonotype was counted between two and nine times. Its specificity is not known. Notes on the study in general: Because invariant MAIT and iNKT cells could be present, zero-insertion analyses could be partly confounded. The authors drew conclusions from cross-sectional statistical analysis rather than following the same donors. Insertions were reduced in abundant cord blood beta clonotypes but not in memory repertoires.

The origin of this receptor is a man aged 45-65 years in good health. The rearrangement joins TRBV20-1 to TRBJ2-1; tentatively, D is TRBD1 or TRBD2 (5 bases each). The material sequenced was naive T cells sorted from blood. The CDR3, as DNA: TGCAGTGCCACCGGGGACCTTGATTACAATGAGCAGTTCTTC. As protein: CSATGDLDYNEQFF.